The rows below give T cell receptor beta chains drawn from one sample of a study of CD8 T cells in ankylosing spondylitis. TCRdb analysed the 5' RACE reads with MiXCR anew, one entry per CDR3 protein. The sample yields a few hundred thousand distinct CDR3 sequences, 20% to 25% seen once. What was sequenced was blood, either unsorted or a sorted T cell fraction (not recorded which). Receptors were obtained from a male donor with ankylosing spondylitis. The CDR3 runs from the conserved cysteine through the conserved F or W. A D gene is named only where the DNA matches it firmly. Only some rows state a clone size, as once, few, many or a class for expanded clones.

D gene: -
CDR3 length: 15
V gene: TRBV5-1
clone size: few
J gene: TRBJ2-5
CDR3 protein: CASSLGQGGQETQYF

D gene: TRBD1
CDR3 length: 12
V gene: TRBV3-1
clone size: -
J gene: TRBJ1-1
CDR3 protein: CASSRDREKAFF

D gene: TRBD1
CDR3 length: 15
V gene: TRBV29-1
clone size: many
J gene: TRBJ2-7
CDR3 protein: CSVEGPLGQDYEQYF

D gene: -
CDR3 length: 16
V gene: TRBV11-2
clone size: few
J gene: TRBJ2-2
CDR3 protein: CASSTSDRLNTGELFF

D gene: TRBD1
CDR3 length: 15
V gene: TRBV4-3
clone size: few
J gene: TRBJ2-1
CDR3 protein: CASSLHRGRRNEQFF

D gene: -
CDR3 length: 15
V gene: TRBV12-3/TRBV12-4
clone size: -
J gene: TRBJ1-5
CDR3 protein: CASSFWDLSNQPQHF

D gene: TRBD1
CDR3 length: 15
V gene: TRBV28
clone size: -
J gene: TRBJ1-5
CDR3 protein: CASSKDRDYNQPQHF

D gene: -
CDR3 length: 11
V gene: TRBV29-1
clone size: many
J gene: TRBJ1-2
CDR3 protein: CSVGWRAGYTF

D gene: -
CDR3 length: 18
V gene: TRBV20-1
clone size: -
J gene: TRBJ2-1
CDR3 protein: CSARGFTGPFGSYNEQFF

D gene: -
CDR3 length: 13
V gene: TRBV6-6
clone size: -
J gene: TRBJ2-3
CDR3 protein: CASGKGSKDTQYF

D gene: TRBD2
CDR3 length: 14
V gene: TRBV18
clone size: few
J gene: TRBJ2-1
CDR3 protein: CASSPQWREGEQFF

D gene: TRBD1
CDR3 length: 15
V gene: TRBV6-2/TRBV6-3
clone size: few
J gene: TRBJ1-5
CDR3 protein: CASSYPQGLNQPQHF

D gene: TRBD1
CDR3 length: 16
V gene: TRBV6-1
clone size: few
J gene: TRBJ2-5
CDR3 protein: CASRAGTGWGQETQYF

D gene: TRBD1
CDR3 length: 16
V gene: TRBV9
clone size: once
J gene: TRBJ1-4
CDR3 protein: CASSQSAGQINEKLFF

D gene: TRBD1
CDR3 length: 14
V gene: TRBV18
clone size: -
J gene: TRBJ2-4
CDR3 protein: CASSSQGSENIQYF

D gene: -
CDR3 length: 12
V gene: TRBV29-1
clone size: -
J gene: TRBJ1-1
CDR3 protein: CSVEWVNTEAFF

D gene: -
CDR3 length: 15
V gene: TRBV6-1
clone size: -
J gene: TRBJ1-1
CDR3 protein: CASSTSRSENTEAFF

D gene: TRBD1
CDR3 length: 14
V gene: TRBV12-3/TRBV12-4
clone size: -
J gene: TRBJ1-6
CDR3 protein: CASSSGQYNSPLHF

D gene: -
CDR3 length: 18
V gene: TRBV14
clone size: few
J gene: TRBJ2-7
CDR3 protein: CASSQKPRGLLLSYEQYF

D gene: -
CDR3 length: 13
V gene: TRBV20-1
clone size: -
J gene: TRBJ2-2
CDR3 protein: CSASNRVPGELFF

D gene: -
CDR3 length: 16
V gene: TRBV28
clone size: few
J gene: TRBJ1-2
CDR3 protein: CASSLSVLGSSYGYTF

D gene: -
CDR3 length: 12
V gene: TRBV28
clone size: few
J gene: TRBJ1-6
CDR3 protein: CASRIVNSPLHF

D gene: -
CDR3 length: 18
V gene: TRBV12-3/TRBV12-4
clone size: few
J gene: TRBJ1-5
CDR3 protein: CASSPTVEQGTVNQPQHF

D gene: -
CDR3 length: 14
V gene: TRBV6-1
clone size: few
J gene: TRBJ1-6
CDR3 protein: CASRRGGFGSPLHF

D gene: -
CDR3 length: 18
V gene: TRBV12-3/TRBV12-4
clone size: -
J gene: TRBJ2-4
CDR3 protein: CASSKERTFQASRGIQYF

D gene: TRBD1
CDR3 length: 16
V gene: TRBV11-2
clone size: -
J gene: TRBJ2-7
CDR3 protein: CASSPTSGTGAYEQYF

D gene: -
CDR3 length: 14
V gene: TRBV12-3/TRBV12-4
clone size: -
J gene: TRBJ1-5
CDR3 protein: CASSFRRDNQPQHF

D gene: TRBD2
CDR3 length: 16
V gene: TRBV3-1
clone size: -
J gene: TRBJ2-1
CDR3 protein: CASSPETSGSLSEQFF

D gene: TRBD1
CDR3 length: 15
V gene: TRBV15
clone size: -
J gene: TRBJ2-7
CDR3 protein: CATSTYRQGSNEQYF

D gene: -
CDR3 length: 15
V gene: TRBV4-1
clone size: -
J gene: TRBJ2-5
CDR3 protein: CASSQSGLVEETQYF

D gene: -
CDR3 length: 14
V gene: TRBV7-2
clone size: -
J gene: TRBJ2-1
CDR3 protein: CASSPWTAVDEQFF

D gene: TRBD2
CDR3 length: 14
V gene: TRBV10-3
clone size: few
J gene: TRBJ2-7
CDR3 protein: CATARTSQSYEQYF

D gene: -
CDR3 length: 14
V gene: TRBV19
clone size: few
J gene: TRBJ2-2
CDR3 protein: CASNLGSGVGELFF

D gene: -
CDR3 length: 13
V gene: TRBV20-1
clone size: few
J gene: TRBJ2-5
CDR3 protein: CSAESGVRETQYF

D gene: TRBD2
CDR3 length: 15
V gene: TRBV29-1
clone size: few
J gene: TRBJ2-5
CDR3 protein: CSAQLAGVSEETQYF

D gene: -
CDR3 length: 14
V gene: TRBV12-3/TRBV12-4
clone size: -
J gene: TRBJ2-5
CDR3 protein: CASSFGTEQETQYF

D gene: -
CDR3 length: 16
V gene: TRBV4-2
clone size: -
J gene: TRBJ2-7
CDR3 protein: CASSQEAGRSSYEQYF

D gene: -
CDR3 length: 15
V gene: TRBV7-6
clone size: -
J gene: TRBJ1-1
CDR3 protein: CASSLASGWVTEAFF

D gene: TRBD1
CDR3 length: 17
V gene: TRBV30
clone size: few
J gene: TRBJ1-4
CDR3 protein: CAWGLGAGGSANEKLFF

D gene: -
CDR3 length: 15
V gene: TRBV7-3
clone size: few
J gene: TRBJ1-1
CDR3 protein: CASSLRAAQYSEAFF

D gene: -
CDR3 length: 13
V gene: TRBV29-1
clone size: many
J gene: TRBJ2-1
CDR3 protein: CSVEGRSRNEQFF

D gene: TRBD1
CDR3 length: 15
V gene: TRBV6-2/TRBV6-3
clone size: -
J gene: TRBJ1-1
CDR3 protein: CASSTQGARGTEAFF

D gene: TRBD1
CDR3 length: 14
V gene: TRBV12-3/TRBV12-4
clone size: few
J gene: TRBJ2-7
CDR3 protein: CASRPSGQAYEQYF

D gene: -
CDR3 length: 13
V gene: TRBV20-1
clone size: -
J gene: TRBJ2-5
CDR3 protein: CSAGPSLGETQYF

D gene: TRBD2
CDR3 length: 17
V gene: TRBV7-8
clone size: few
J gene: TRBJ2-7
CDR3 protein: CASSSRVPGLAVYEQYF

D gene: -
CDR3 length: 13
V gene: TRBV27
clone size: -
J gene: TRBJ2-7
CDR3 protein: CASNEGPNYEQYF

D gene: -
CDR3 length: 14
V gene: TRBV20-1
clone size: few
J gene: TRBJ1-1
CDR3 protein: CSASPPRGFTEAFF

D gene: TRBD2
CDR3 length: 16
V gene: TRBV20-1
clone size: -
J gene: TRBJ2-5
CDR3 protein: CSASGVFAGERETQYF

D gene: TRBD1
CDR3 length: 14
V gene: TRBV5-5
clone size: few
J gene: TRBJ1-5
CDR3 protein: CASSWTGGDQPQHF

D gene: -
CDR3 length: 12
V gene: TRBV20-1
clone size: -
J gene: TRBJ1-1
CDR3 protein: CSAQILNTEAFF

D gene: -
CDR3 length: 16
V gene: TRBV4-3
clone size: -
J gene: TRBJ2-3
CDR3 protein: CASSQGSGVRWDTQYF

D gene: -
CDR3 length: 14
V gene: TRBV5-1
clone size: few
J gene: TRBJ2-5
CDR3 protein: CASSLAQGRETQYF

D gene: -
CDR3 length: 13
V gene: TRBV28
clone size: few
J gene: TRBJ1-4
CDR3 protein: CASRTRAGEKLFF

D gene: TRBD1
CDR3 length: 14
V gene: TRBV29-1
clone size: many
J gene: TRBJ2-2
CDR3 protein: CSVADRGYTGELFF

D gene: TRBD1
CDR3 length: 14
V gene: TRBV5-1
clone size: many
J gene: TRBJ1-1
CDR3 protein: CASSLAGTGDKAFF

D gene: -
CDR3 length: 14
V gene: TRBV4-1
clone size: few
J gene: TRBJ2-1
CDR3 protein: CASSRGRQDGEQFF